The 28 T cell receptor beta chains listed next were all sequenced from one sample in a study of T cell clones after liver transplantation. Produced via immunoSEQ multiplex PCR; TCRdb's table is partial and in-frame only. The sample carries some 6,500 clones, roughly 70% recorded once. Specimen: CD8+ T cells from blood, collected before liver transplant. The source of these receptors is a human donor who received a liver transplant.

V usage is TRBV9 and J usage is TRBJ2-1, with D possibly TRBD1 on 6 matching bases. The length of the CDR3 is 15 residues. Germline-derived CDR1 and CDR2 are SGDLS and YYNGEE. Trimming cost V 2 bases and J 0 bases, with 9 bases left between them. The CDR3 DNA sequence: TGTGCCAGCAGCGTGCAGGGGAACTCCTACAATGAGCAGTTCTTC. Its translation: CASSVQGNSYNEQFF. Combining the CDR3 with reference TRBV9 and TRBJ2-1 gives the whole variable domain DSGVTQTPKHLITATGQRVTLRCSPRSGDLSVYWYQQSLDQGLQFLIQYYNGEERAKGNILERFSAQQFPDLHSELNLSSLELGDSALYFCASSVQGNSYNEQFFGPGTRLTVL.

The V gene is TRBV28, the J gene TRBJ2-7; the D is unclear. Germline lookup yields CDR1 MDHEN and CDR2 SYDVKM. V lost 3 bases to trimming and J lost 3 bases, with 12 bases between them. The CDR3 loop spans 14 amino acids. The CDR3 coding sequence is TGTGCCAGCAGTTTGAACCTGGGATTCTACGAGCAGTACTTC. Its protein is CASSLNLGFYEQYF.

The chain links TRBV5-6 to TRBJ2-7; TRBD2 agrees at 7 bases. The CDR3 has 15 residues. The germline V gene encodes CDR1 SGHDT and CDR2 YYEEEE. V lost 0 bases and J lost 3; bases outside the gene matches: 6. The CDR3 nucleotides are TGTGCCAGCAGCTTGGGGGGAGGGCTGGACTACGAGCAGTACGTC. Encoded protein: CASSLGGGLDYEQYV.

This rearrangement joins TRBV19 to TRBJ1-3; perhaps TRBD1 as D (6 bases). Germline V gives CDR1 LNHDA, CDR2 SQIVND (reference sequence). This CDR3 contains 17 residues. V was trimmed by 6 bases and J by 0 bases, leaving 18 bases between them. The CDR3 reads CASSYRVHSSSGNTIYF. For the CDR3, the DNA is TGTGCCAGTAGCTACAGGGTCCATTCGTCCTCTGGAAACACCATATATTTT.

In DNA form, the CDR3 reads TGTGCCAGCAGCCCGGACGGAGATGAGCAGTTCTTC. Its protein product is CASSPDGDEQFF. This chain joins TRBV6-4 and TRBJ2-1; D is undetermined. Germline CDR1 MRHNA, CDR2 SNTAGT. This CDR3 contains 12 residues. V was trimmed by 6 bases and J by 8 bases, leaving 11 bases between them.

The CDR3 is CASRGDGGNTEAFF. CDR3 DNA: TGTGCCAGCAGAGGGGACGGTGGGAACACTGAAGCTTTCTTT. The V call is TRBV13, the J call TRBJ1-1; D possibly corresponds to TRBD1 (5 bases). The CDR3 loop spans 14 amino acids. The ends were cut back, 6 bases at V and 1 base at J, with 12 bases in the middle. Per the germline V gene, CDR1 is PRHDT and CDR2 is FYEKMQ (reference sequence).

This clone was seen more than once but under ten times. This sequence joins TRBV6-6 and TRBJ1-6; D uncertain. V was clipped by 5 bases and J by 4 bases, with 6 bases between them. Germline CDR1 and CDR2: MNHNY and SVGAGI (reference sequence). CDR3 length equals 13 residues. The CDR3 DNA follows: TGTGCCAGCAGTGACCCTTATAATTCACCCCTCCACTTT. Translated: CASSDPYNSPLHF.

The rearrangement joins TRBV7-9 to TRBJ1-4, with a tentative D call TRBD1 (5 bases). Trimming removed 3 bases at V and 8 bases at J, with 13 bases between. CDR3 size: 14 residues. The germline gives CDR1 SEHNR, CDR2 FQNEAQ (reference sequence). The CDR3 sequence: CASSFGQGKEKLFF. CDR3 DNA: TGTGCCAGCAGCTTTGGGCAGGGAAAAGAAAAACTGTTTTTT.

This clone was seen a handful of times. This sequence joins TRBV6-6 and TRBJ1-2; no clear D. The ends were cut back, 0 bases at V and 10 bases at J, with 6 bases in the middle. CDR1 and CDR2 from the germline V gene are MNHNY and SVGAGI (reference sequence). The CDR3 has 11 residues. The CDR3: CASSYSQHYTF. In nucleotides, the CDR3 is TGTGCCAGCAGTTACTCTCAGCACTACACCTTC.

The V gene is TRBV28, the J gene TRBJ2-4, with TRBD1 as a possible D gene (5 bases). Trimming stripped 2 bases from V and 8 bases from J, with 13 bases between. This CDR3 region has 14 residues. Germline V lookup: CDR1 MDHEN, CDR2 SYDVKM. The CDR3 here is CASSLDSGKDIQYF. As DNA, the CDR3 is TGTGCCAGCAGTTTAGACAGTGGTAAGGACATTCAGTACTTC.

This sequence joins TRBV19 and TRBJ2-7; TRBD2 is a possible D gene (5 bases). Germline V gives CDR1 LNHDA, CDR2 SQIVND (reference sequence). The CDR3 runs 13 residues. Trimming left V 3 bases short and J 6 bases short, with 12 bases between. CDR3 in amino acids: CASSILRTSEQYF. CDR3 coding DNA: TGTGCCAGTAGTATCCTCCGTACTAGCGAGCAGTACTTC.

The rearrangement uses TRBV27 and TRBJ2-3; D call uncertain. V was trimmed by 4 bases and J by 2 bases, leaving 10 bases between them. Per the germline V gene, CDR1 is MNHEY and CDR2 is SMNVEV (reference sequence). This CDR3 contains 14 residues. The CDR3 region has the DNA TGTGCCAGCAGTTCCAGACAATACACAGATACGCAGTATTTT. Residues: CASSSRQYTDTQYF.

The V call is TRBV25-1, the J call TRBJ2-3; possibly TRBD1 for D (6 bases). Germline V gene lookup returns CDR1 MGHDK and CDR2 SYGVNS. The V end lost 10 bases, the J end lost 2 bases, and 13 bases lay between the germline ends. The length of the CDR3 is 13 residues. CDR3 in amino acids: CATMDSDTDTQYF. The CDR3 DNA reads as TGTGCCACCATGGACAGCGACACAGATACGCAGTATTTT. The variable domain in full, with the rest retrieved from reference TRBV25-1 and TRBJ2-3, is EADIYQTPRYLVIGTGKKITLECSQTMGHDKMYWYQQDPGMELHLIHYSYGVNSTEKGDLSSESTVSRIRTEHFPLTLESARPSHTSQYLCATMDSDTDTQYFGPGTRLTVL.

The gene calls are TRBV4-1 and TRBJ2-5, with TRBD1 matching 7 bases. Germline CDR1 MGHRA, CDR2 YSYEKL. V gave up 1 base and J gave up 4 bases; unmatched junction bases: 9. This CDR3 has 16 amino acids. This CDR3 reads CASSQASDRLTETQYF. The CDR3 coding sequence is TGCGCCAGCAGCCAAGCCTCGGACAGGTTGACAGAGACCCAGTACTTC.

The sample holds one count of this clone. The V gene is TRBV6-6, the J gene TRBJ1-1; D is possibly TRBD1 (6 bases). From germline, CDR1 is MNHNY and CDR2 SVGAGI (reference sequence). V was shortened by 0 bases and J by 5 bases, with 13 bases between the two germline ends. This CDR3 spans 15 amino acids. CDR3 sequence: CASSYSEQGRTEAFF. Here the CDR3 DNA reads TGTGCCAGCAGTTACTCGGAACAGGGTCGTACTGAAGCTTTCTTT.

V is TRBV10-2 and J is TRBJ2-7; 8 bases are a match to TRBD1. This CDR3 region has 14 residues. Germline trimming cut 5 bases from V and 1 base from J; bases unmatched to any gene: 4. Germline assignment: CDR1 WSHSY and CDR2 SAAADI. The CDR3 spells CASSLGQASYEQYV. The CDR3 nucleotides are TGCGCCAGCAGTTTGGGACAGGCATCCTACGAGCAGTACGTC.

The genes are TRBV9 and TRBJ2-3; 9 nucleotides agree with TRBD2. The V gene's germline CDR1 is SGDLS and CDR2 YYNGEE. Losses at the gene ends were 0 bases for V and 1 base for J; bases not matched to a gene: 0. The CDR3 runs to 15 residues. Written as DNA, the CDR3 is TGTGCCAGCAGCGTAGGGACTAGCGGCACAGATACGCAGTATTTT. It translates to CASSVGTSGTDTQYF.

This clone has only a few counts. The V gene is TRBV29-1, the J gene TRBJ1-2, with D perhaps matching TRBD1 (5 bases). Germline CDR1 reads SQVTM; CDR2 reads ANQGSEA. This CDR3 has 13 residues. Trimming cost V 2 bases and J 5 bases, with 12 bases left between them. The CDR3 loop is CSVERGEDYGYTF. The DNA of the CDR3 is TGCAGCGTTGAACGGGGGGAAGATTATGGCTACACCTTC.

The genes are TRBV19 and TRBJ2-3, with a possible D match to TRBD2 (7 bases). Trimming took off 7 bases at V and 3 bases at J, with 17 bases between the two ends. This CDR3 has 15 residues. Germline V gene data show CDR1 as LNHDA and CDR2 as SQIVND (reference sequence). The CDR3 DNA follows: TGTGCCAGTAACACCGAGGGGGGGGCGACAGATACGCAGTATTTT. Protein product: CASNTEGGATDTQYF.

The CDR3 DNA follows: TGTGCCAGCAGCCAGGGGGCTTCCTACGAGCAGTACTTC. This encodes CASSQGASYEQYF. V is TRBV7-2 and J is TRBJ2-7; TRBD1 matches at 8 bases. The ends lost 5 bases at V and 1 base at J; junction bases unmatched: 1. In germline, CDR1 is SGHTA, CDR2 FQGNSA. CDR3 length: 13 residues. Full variable domain (remainder filled in from reference TRBV7-2 and TRBJ2-7): GAGVSQSPSNKVTEKGKDVELRCDPISGHTALYWYRQSLGQGLEFLIYFQGNSAPDKSGLPSDRFSAERTGGSVSTLTIQRTQQEDSAVYLCASSQGASYEQYFGPGTRLTVT.

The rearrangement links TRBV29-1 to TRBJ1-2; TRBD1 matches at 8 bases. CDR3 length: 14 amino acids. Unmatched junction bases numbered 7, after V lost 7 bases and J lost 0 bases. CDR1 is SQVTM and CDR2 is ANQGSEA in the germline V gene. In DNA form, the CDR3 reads TGCAGCGCCGGACAGGGTTTAACTAACTATGGCTACACCTTC. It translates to CSAGQGLTNYGYTF.

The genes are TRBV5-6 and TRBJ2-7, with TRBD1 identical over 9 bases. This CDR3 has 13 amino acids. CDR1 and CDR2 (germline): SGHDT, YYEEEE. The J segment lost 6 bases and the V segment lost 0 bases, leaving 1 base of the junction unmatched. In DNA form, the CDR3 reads TGTGCCAGCAGCTTGGGGACAGGGGCCGAGCAGTACTTC. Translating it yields CASSLGTGAEQYF.

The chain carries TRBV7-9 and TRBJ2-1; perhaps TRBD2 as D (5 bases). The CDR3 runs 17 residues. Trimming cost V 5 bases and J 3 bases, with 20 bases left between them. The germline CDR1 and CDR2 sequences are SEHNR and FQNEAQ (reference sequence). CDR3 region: CASSPSLTFAGYNEQFF. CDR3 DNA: TGTGCCAGCAGCCCGAGTCTTACTTTCGCGGGCTACAATGAGCAGTTCTTC.

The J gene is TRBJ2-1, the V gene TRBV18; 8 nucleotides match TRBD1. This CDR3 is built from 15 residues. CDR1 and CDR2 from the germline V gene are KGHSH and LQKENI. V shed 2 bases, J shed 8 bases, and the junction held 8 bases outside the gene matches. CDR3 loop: CASSPGQGVMDEQFF. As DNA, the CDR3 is TGTGCCAGCTCACCAGGACAGGGAGTAATGGATGAGCAGTTCTTC. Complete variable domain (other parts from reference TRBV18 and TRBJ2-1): NAGVMQNPRHLVRRRGQEARLRCSPMKGHSHVYWYRQLPEEGLKFMVYLQKENIIDESGMPKERFSAEFPKEGPSILRIQQVVRGDSAAYFCASSPGQGVMDEQFFGPGTRLTVL.

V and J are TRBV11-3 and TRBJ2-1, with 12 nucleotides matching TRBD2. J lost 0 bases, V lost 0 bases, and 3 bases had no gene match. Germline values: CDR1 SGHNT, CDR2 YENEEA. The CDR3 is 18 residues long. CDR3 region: CASSLEETSGSSYNEQFF. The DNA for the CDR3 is TGTGCCAGCAGCTTAGAAGAGACTAGCGGGAGCTCCTACAATGAGCAGTTCTTC.

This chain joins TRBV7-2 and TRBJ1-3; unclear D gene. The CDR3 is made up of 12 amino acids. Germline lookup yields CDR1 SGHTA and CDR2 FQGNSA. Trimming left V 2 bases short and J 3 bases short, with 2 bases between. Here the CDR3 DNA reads TGTGCCAGCAGCTTATTTGGAAACACCATATATTTT. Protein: CASSLFGNTIYF. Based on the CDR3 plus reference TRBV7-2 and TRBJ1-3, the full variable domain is GAGVSQSPSNKVTEKGKDVELRCDPISGHTALYWYRQSLGQGLEFLIYFQGNSAPDKSGLPSDRFSAERTGGSVSTLTIQRTQQEDSAVYLCASSLFGNTIYFGEGSWLTVV.

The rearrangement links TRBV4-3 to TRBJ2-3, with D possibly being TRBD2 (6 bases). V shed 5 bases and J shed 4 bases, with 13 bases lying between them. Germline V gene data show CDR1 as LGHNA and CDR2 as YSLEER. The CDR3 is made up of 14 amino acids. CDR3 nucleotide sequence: TGCGCCAGCAGCTCCGGGGGAGTCTCAGATACGCAGTATTTT. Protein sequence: CASSSGGVSDTQYF.

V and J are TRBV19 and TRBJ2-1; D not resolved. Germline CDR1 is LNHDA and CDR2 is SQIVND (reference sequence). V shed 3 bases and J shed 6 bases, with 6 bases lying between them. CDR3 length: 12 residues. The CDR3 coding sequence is TGTGCCAGTAGTATCGGCTTCAATGAGCAGTTCTTC. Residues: CASSIGFNEQFF.